This T cell receptor (beta chain) was captured by sequencing in a study of cytomegalovirus exposure and HLA in healthy donors. Between the trimmed V and J ends, which lost 3 bases and 1 base, there was a span of 12 bases. Germline V CDR1 and CDR2: SGHTA, FQGNSA. This CDR3 spans 16 amino acids. Study-level findings and limits: Most TCR sequences were seen very rarely across donors, but some public TCRs occurred in many. TRBV6-2, TRBV6-3 and some other V segments were unresolvable in 87-base-pair reads. In an earlier analysis, most TCR beta V segments were productive about 87% or about 30% of the time. According to a later analysis, most TCR beta chains associated with CMV appeared HLA-restricted.

In the PCR, 60 Vbeta and 13 Jbeta primers were used. Here immunoSEQ multiplex PCR was the method, and the copy in TCRdb shows in-frame clones only, minus some. The sample consists of about 200,000 clones, about 79% of them appearing once. In regard to this clone: Its matching antigen is unknown.

The chain joins TRBV7-2 to TRBJ2-2; weak D call: TRBD2 (5 bases). The sample taken for sequencing was PBMCs. The origin of this receptor is a boy aged 2 to 9 in good health and CMV-seronegative. The CDR3 nucleotides read TGTGCCAGCAGCTTTAGGAGGCAGAGGAACACCGGGGAGCTGTTTTTT. Its translation is CASSFRRQRNTGELFF.